The 29 T cell receptor beta chains below were found in one sample sequenced in a study of T-cell reconstitution after alpha-beta-depleted transplantation in children. Molecular barcoding with unique molecular identifiers was used for the TCRbeta library. From the PCR reads, TCRdb called clonotypes with MiXCR, one entry per CDR3 protein. The table has 190,000 or so distinct CDR3 sequences, 6.5% to 7.5% seen once. This specimen consisted of PBMCs from the stem cell graft donor, obtained from the stem cell graft. Receptors originate from a human donor who donated a stem cell graft to a child with Wiskott-Aldrich syndrome.

Points on this clonotype: A clone one base away is much larger, so this may be a read error. The rearrangement links TRBV12-3 or TRBV12-4 to TRBJ2-3; no definite D call. Deletions cut 3 bases from V and 6 bases from J, with 13 bases between. The CDR3 runs 14 residues. The CDR3 region is CASSLAKFQDTQYF. The CDR3 DNA reads TGTGCCAGCAGTTTGGCAAAATTCCAGGATACGCAGTATTTT.

Ten or more counts support this clonotype. The V gene is TRBV6-5, the J gene TRBJ1-4, with TRBD1 as a possible D gene (6 bases). The V and J ends lost 5 bases and 4 bases respectively, with 8 bases between them. Germline values: CDR1 MNHEY, CDR2 SVGAGI. The CDR3 has 13 amino acids. The CDR3 loop reads CASSRDNNEKLFF. The CDR3 nucleotides read TGTGCCAGCAGTCGGGACAATAATGAAAAACTGTTTTTT.

The table lists this clonotype with many counts. The CDR3 DNA sequence: TGCAGTGCTAGACGCGGGGGGACTCCTGACGAGCAGTACTTC. Residues: CSARRGGTPDEQYF. The chain recombines TRBV20-1 with TRBJ2-7, with 8 positions matching TRBD2. Germline trimming cut 2 bases from V and 5 bases from J; bases unmatched to any gene: 8. Germline-derived CDR1 and CDR2 are DFQATT and SNEGSKA (reference sequence). CDR3 length equals 14 residues.

This clonotype was counted ten times or more. V is TRBV7-2 and J is TRBJ1-6, with D tentatively TRBD1 (6 bases). V gave up 4 bases and J gave up 5 bases, with 18 bases separating them. The CDR3 covers 17 residues. Looked up from germline, CDR1 is SGHTA and CDR2 is FQGNSA. The CDR3 coding sequence is TGTGCCAGCAGCTCGACCGGACAGCGACCTCATAATTCACCCCTCCACTTT. Translating it yields CASSSTGQRPHNSPLHF.

This clonotype was counted many times. This sequence joins TRBV2 and TRBJ2-3; D might be TRBD1 (6 bases). This CDR3 is built from 17 residues. Germline CDR1 and CDR2: SNHLY and FYNNEI. The ends were cut back, 9 bases at V and 2 bases at J, with 24 bases in the middle. The CDR3 DNA reads TGTGCCAGGGCGGTACAAAGAGGGGACACCGACACAGATACGCAGTATTTT. Translated: CARAVQRGDTDTDTQYF.

The chain uses TRBV7-2 and TRBJ2-7; 8 bases agree with TRBD1. CDR3 length: 14 amino acids. Trimming cost V 5 bases and J 4 bases; bases outside gene matches: 7. CDR1 is SGHTA and CDR2 is FQGNSA in the germline V gene. This CDR3 is CASSIGQGRYEQYF. CDR3 sequence (DNA): TGTGCCAGCAGCATAGGACAGGGTCGATACGAGCAGTACTTC.

The chain carries TRBV20-1 and TRBJ1-5, with TRBD1 matching over 7 bases. The CDR3 is 11 residues long. The ends lost 6 bases at V and 5 bases at J; junction bases unmatched: 1. Germline CDR1 and CDR2: DFQATT and SNEGSKA (reference sequence). CDR3 in amino acids: CSATGDQPQHF. In DNA, the CDR3 is TGCAGTGCCACAGGGGATCAGCCCCAGCATTTT.

This clonotype was counted at least ten times. Here the CDR3 reads CASSPGTSGRLTNEQFF. The DNA of the CDR3 is TGCGCCAGCAGCCCCGGGACTAGCGGGAGGTTAACCAATGAGCAGTTCTTC. This chain connects TRBV5-1 to TRBJ2-1, with 15 bases aligning to TRBD2. After removal of 4 bases from V and 6 bases from J, the junction contained 8 bases not matched to a gene. Germline V gene data show CDR1 as SGHRS and CDR2 as YFSETQ. There are 17 residues in the CDR3.

The sample holds many counts of this clonotype. Here the CDR3 reads CSVRGHQETQYF. The CDR3 DNA follows: TGCAGCGTGAGGGGACATCAAGAGACCCAGTACTTC. The genes are TRBV29-1 and TRBJ2-5; possible D gene TRBD1, 6 bases. The CDR3 runs to 12 residues. CDR1 is SQVTM and CDR2 is ANQGSEA in the germline V gene. The V gene lost 6 bases and the J gene lost 2 bases, with 10 bases spanning the gap.

This clonotype was seen ten or more times. The chain combines TRBV13 with TRBJ2-1, with 8 bases fitting TRBD2. This CDR3 is built from 18 residues. J gave up 4 bases and V 6 bases, and 17 bases lay outside the gene matches. Germline V gives CDR1 PRHDT, CDR2 FYEKMQ (reference sequence). The CDR3 sequence is CASSGWGGGSFLYNEQFF. CDR3 nucleotide sequence: TGTGCCAGCAGTGGATGGGGCGGGGGGTCCTTCCTTTACAATGAGCAGTTCTTC.

This clonotype appeared many times. V is TRBV24-1 and J is TRBJ2-1; 7 nucleotides align to TRBD2. V lost 4 bases, J lost 3 bases, and 11 bases stayed unmatched. CDR3 length: 17 amino acids. Germline lookup yields CDR1 KGHDR and CDR2 SFDVKD. The CDR3 nucleotides are TGTGCCACCAGTGACGCAGGACCTAGCGGACTCTACAATGAGCAGTTCTTC. The encoded protein is CATSDAGPSGLYNEQFF.

This chain joins TRBV6-2 or TRBV6-3 and TRBJ2-1, with 11 bases matching TRBD2. This CDR3 is built from 18 residues. V lost 2 bases, J lost 4 bases, and 10 bases stayed unmatched. In germline, CDR1 is MNHEY, CDR2 SVGEGT. For the CDR3, the DNA is TGTGCCAGCAGTTACCCCCTTGAGGGACTAGCGGTTTACAATGAGCAGTTCTTC. It translates to CASSYPLEGLAVYNEQFF.

There are a few counts of this clonotype. The chain is built from TRBV5-5 and TRBJ2-6, with a possible D match to TRBD1 (5 bases). This CDR3 has 16 amino acids. CDR1 SGHKS and CDR2 YYEKEE come from the germline V gene (reference sequence). Trimming cost V 0 bases and J 3 bases, with 10 bases left between them. CDR3 sequence: CASSLARVDGANVLTF. In nucleotides, the CDR3 is TGTGCCAGCAGCTTGGCCAGGGTGGATGGGGCCAACGTCCTGACTTTC.

The table lists this clonotype with a few counts. DNA for the CDR3: TGTGCCAGCAGCCCCTTAGGCGGTTTGGGTGAGCAGTTCTTC. Translation gives CASSPLGGLGEQFF. This chain connects TRBV12-3 or TRBV12-4 to TRBJ2-1; D is unclear. Trimming removed 6 bases at V and 9 bases at J, with 18 bases between. The CDR3 sequence is 14 residues long.

Only a few counts were recorded for this clonotype. The gene calls are TRBV27 and TRBJ1-5; D unresolved. CDR3 length: 13 amino acids. Trimming shortened V by 5 bases and J by 4 bases, and 9 bases separated the two germline ends. Germline CDR1 and CDR2: MNHEY and SMNVEV (reference sequence). This CDR3 is CASSVSANQPQHF. The CDR3 DNA reads TGTGCCAGCAGTGTGTCCGCAAATCAGCCCCAGCATTTT.

This clonotype came up many times. The CDR3 loop reads CSVEESGLNYGYTF. CDR3 DNA sequence: TGCAGCGTTGAAGAGAGTGGGTTAAACTATGGCTACACCTTC. This rearrangement joins TRBV29-1 to TRBJ1-2; D uncertain. The CDR3 contains 14 residues. Germline V lookup: CDR1 SQVTM, CDR2 ANQGSEA. V was shortened by 0 bases and J by 2 bases, with 10 bases between the two germline ends.

The table lists this clonotype with a few counts. The chain couples TRBV5-1 to TRBJ2-3, with 8 bases fitting TRBD2. CDR3 size: 17 residues. Losses at the gene ends were 3 bases for V and 4 bases for J; bases not matched to a gene: 13. Germline-derived CDR1 and CDR2 are SGHRS and YFSETQ. The CDR3 region has the DNA TGCGCCAGCAGCTCTAACCCCGGGACTAGACCACCAGATACGCAGTATTTT. It specifies CASSSNPGTRPPDTQYF.

This clonotype was counted many times. V and J are TRBV5-1 and TRBJ2-1; 7 bases agree with TRBD1. Trimming cost V 1 base and J 6 bases; bases outside gene matches: 4. The germline gives CDR1 SGHRS, CDR2 YFSETQ. CDR3 length equals 14 residues. Here the CDR3 DNA reads TGCGCCAGCAGCTTGATGACAGGGCCCAATGAGCAGTTCTTC. Encoded protein: CASSLMTGPNEQFF.

This clonotype was seen at least ten times. The chain is built from TRBV5-1 and TRBJ2-3; D might be TRBD2 (5 bases). Germline values: CDR1 SGHRS, CDR2 YFSETQ. V was cut by 4 bases and J by 5 bases, with 8 bases left in between. The CDR3 contains 12 residues. DNA for the CDR3: TGCGCCAGCAGCCGAGGACTAGATACGCAGTATTTT. Protein sequence: CASSRGLDTQYF.

This clonotype was seen many times. The V and J genes are TRBV10-3 and TRBJ1-2; weak D call: TRBD1 (5 bases). This CDR3 comprises 13 residues. Looked up from germline, CDR1 is ENHRY and CDR2 is SYGVKD. V shed 5 bases and J shed 8 bases, with 15 bases lying between them. In DNA, the CDR3 is TGTGCCATCAGTATAATGGGGCCGGAGGGCTACACCTTC. It encodes CAISIMGPEGYTF.

This clonotype was seen many times. The rearrangement uses TRBV27 and TRBJ1-5; TRBD1 aligns across 11 bases. V lost 7 bases, J lost 2 bases, and 10 bases stayed unmatched. The CDR3 consists of 17 residues. Germline V CDR1 and CDR2: MNHEY, SMNVEV (reference sequence). Here the CDR3 reads CASKSDRGRDGNQPQHF. DNA for the CDR3: TGTGCCAGCAAATCGGACAGGGGGCGAGATGGCAATCAGCCCCAGCATTTT.

This clonotype was picked up many times. The chain uses TRBV20-1 and TRBJ1-1; 10 bases line up with TRBD1. The CDR3 is made up of 15 amino acids. Germline CDR1 and CDR2: DFQATT and SNEGSKA (reference sequence). J gave up 0 bases and V 5 bases, and 6 bases lay outside the gene matches. Written as DNA, the CDR3 is TGCAGTGCTCCCCGGGACAGGGGCTTGAACACTGAAGCTTTCTTT. Protein sequence: CSAPRDRGLNTEAFF.

This clonotype was counted at least ten times. The rearrangement uses TRBV7-2 and TRBJ1-5; no clear D gene. The CDR3 length is 15 residues. The ends were cut back, 3 bases at V and 2 bases at J, with 11 bases in the middle. Germline lookup yields CDR1 SGHTA and CDR2 FQGNSA. Here the CDR3 reads CASSFGLTGNQPQHF. The CDR3 bases are TGTGCCAGCAGCTTTGGACTAACAGGCAATCAGCCCCAGCATTTT. The full variable domain, in which reference TRBV7-2 and TRBJ1-5 provide the parts outside the CDR3, is GAGVSQSPSNKVTEKGKDVELRCDPISGHTALYWYRQSLGQGLEFLIYFQGNSAPDKSGLPSDRFSAERTGGSVSTLTIQRTQQEDSAVYLCASSFGLTGNQPQHFGDGTRLSIL.

V gene TRBV3-1 combines with J gene TRBJ1-4; D remains unclear. V lost 4 bases, J lost 9 bases, and 9 bases lay in between. CDR1 is LGHDT, CDR2 YNNKEL, per germline (reference sequence). The CDR3 consists of 12 residues. The CDR3 spells CASSRGRQKLFF. Written as DNA, the CDR3 is TGTGCCAGCAGCCGAGGCCGTCAAAAACTGTTTTTT. Drawing the rest from reference TRBV3-1 and TRBJ1-4, the complete variable domain is DTAVSQTPKYLVTQMGNDKSIKCEQNLGHDTMYWYKQDSKKFLKIMFSYNNKELIINETVPNRFSPKSPDKAHLNLHINSLELGDSAVYFCASSRGRQKLFFGSGTQLSVL.

This clonotype was seen at least ten times. The J gene is TRBJ2-4, the V gene TRBV4-1; D unresolved. V lost 2 bases, J lost 10 bases, and 9 bases lay in between. CDR1 is MGHRA and CDR2 is YSYEKL in the germline V gene. The CDR3 is 12 amino acids. In DNA form, the CDR3 reads TGCGCCAGCAGCCAACTAGGTTCTATTCAGTACTTC. It translates to CASSQLGSIQYF.

This clonotype has ten or more counts. The chain carries TRBV12-3 or TRBV12-4 and TRBJ2-1; maybe TRBD1 (5 bases). The CDR3 has 12 amino acids. Trimming removed 5 bases from V and 5 bases from J, with 7 bases in between. CDR3 loop: CASSRQNNEQFF. In DNA, the CDR3 is TGTGCCAGCAGTCGACAGAACAATGAGCAGTTCTTC.

This clonotype was recorded many times. The genes are TRBV6-6 and TRBJ2-7; D is perhaps TRBD1 (5 bases). Germline assignment: CDR1 MNHNY and CDR2 SVGAGI (reference sequence). The V end was cut by 5 bases, the J end by 4 bases, with 12 bases between. This CDR3 is 13 amino acids long. CDR3 nucleotides: TGTGCCAGCAGTAACGGAGACAGATACGAGCAGTACTTC. Translated: CASSNGDRYEQYF.

This clonotype showed up many times. The J gene is TRBJ2-3, the V gene TRBV29-1, with TRBD2 matching over 8 bases. Trimming took 4 bases from V and 5 from J; bases not matched to a gene: 5. The CDR3 consists of 13 residues. The germline CDR1 and CDR2 sequences are SQVTM and ANQGSEA. CDR3 DNA: TGCAGCGTTGGGGCGGGGGGAGGAGATACGCAGTATTTT. The encoded protein is CSVGAGGGDTQYF.

The table lists this clonotype with many counts. The genes are TRBV10-2 and TRBJ1-1; D remains unclear. Germline V CDR1 and CDR2: WSHSY, SAAADI. The ends were cut back, 0 bases at V and 8 bases at J, with 7 bases in the middle. The CDR3 consists of 12 residues. The DNA for the CDR3 is TGCGCCAGCAGTGAGTCTATTGTAGAAGCTTTCTTT. This sequence encodes CASSESIVEAFF.